These T cell receptor beta chains were read from a single sample in a study of technical replicates of blood from a handful of donors. Some clones are missing from TCRdb's copy, which holds only in-frame ones; the method was immunoSEQ multiplex PCR. The sample shows roughly 15,000 clones, approximately 88% of them seen only once. The specimen sequenced was PBMCs. The receptor set was obtained from a human donor in good health. Each CDR3 is given without its conserved first and last residue. The D gene is left open where the match is weak.

d_call v_call cdr3_aa
. TRBV6-6 ASSYGGGTTNEQF
. TRBV6-5 ASSYSYRNTEAF
. TRBV2 ASRVDSLNQETQY
. TRBV19 ASSISSGTYNEQF
TRBD2 TRBV19 ASSIDLASGSYNEQF
. TRBV6-1 ASSESLWQATNEKLF
TRBD2 TRBV2 ASGTSGNIGTDTQY
TRBD2 TRBV7-6 ASSLGGAGASYNEQF
TRBD2 TRBV7-3 ASSSTSGRSYEQY
. TRBV4-1 ASSRQEEPDTQY
TRBD2 TRBV9 ASSSSTSGSPHEQY
TRBD1 TRBV4-1 ASSQEQQGQNSYEQY
. TRBV6-5 ASGLSGSTDTQY